A selection of T cell receptor beta chains follows, all from one sample in a study of graft-versus-host responses after intestinal transplantation. No antigen is known for these receptors. Produced via immunoSEQ multiplex PCR; TCRdb's table is partial and in-frame only. The table records over 75,000 clones, roughly nine tenths of them present only once. Sequenced material: unstimulated CD4+ T cells sorted from spleen or lymph node cells, taken before transplant. The source is a human donor who was the organ donor for an intestinal transplant. The CDR3 runs from the conserved cysteine through the conserved F or W. A D gene is named only where the DNA matches it firmly. Size is stated for part of the rows, as once, few or many counts, or as a class when the clone is expanded.

cdr3_aa: CASSGRTGNTEAFF; clone_size: .; j_call: TRBJ1-1; v_call: TRBV5-1; d_call: TRBD1
cdr3_aa: CASSSLPPGYGYTF; clone_size: .; j_call: TRBJ1-2; v_call: TRBV28; d_call: .
cdr3_aa: CASSVGGRAGELFF; clone_size: once; j_call: TRBJ2-2; v_call: TRBV9; d_call: .
cdr3_aa: CASTWWGLAGVGEQFF; clone_size: .; j_call: TRBJ2-1; v_call: TRBV28; d_call: TRBD2
cdr3_aa: CASSRGPGETQYF; clone_size: .; j_call: TRBJ2-5; v_call: TRBV6-5; d_call: .
cdr3_aa: CASSPFLGADTQYF; clone_size: .; j_call: TRBJ2-3; v_call: TRBV7-6; d_call: .
cdr3_aa: CASSYQGLGYTF; clone_size: .; j_call: TRBJ1-2; v_call: TRBV7-3; d_call: .
cdr3_aa: CASSQVLQGVGEKLFF; clone_size: .; j_call: TRBJ1-4; v_call: TRBV23-1; d_call: TRBD1
cdr3_aa: CASSTSGGASEQFF; clone_size: .; j_call: TRBJ2-1; v_call: TRBV7-3; d_call: TRBD2
cdr3_aa: CSVQTRLPLGLTGELFF; clone_size: few; j_call: TRBJ2-2; v_call: TRBV29-1; d_call: .
cdr3_aa: CASSEELAGANEQYF; clone_size: .; j_call: TRBJ2-7; v_call: TRBV25-1; d_call: TRBD2
cdr3_aa: CSVDGQVMDTEAFF; clone_size: few; j_call: TRBJ1-1; v_call: TRBV29-1; d_call: TRBD1
cdr3_aa: CASSPTSADTQYF; clone_size: .; j_call: TRBJ2-3; v_call: TRBV6-4; d_call: .
cdr3_aa: CASSLSLAGRVEQFF; clone_size: .; j_call: TRBJ2-1; v_call: TRBV7-2; d_call: TRBD2
cdr3_aa: CASSLVYSYNEQFF; clone_size: .; j_call: TRBJ2-1; v_call: TRBV5-1; d_call: .
cdr3_aa: CASGASEDTQYF; clone_size: .; j_call: TRBJ2-3; v_call: TRBV2; d_call: .
cdr3_aa: CASKGAPRSVAFF; clone_size: .; j_call: TRBJ1-1; v_call: TRBV7-2; d_call: .
cdr3_aa: CASSGGLGFSYEQYF; clone_size: .; j_call: TRBJ2-7; v_call: TRBV6-1; d_call: TRBD2
cdr3_aa: CASSPLAGGAKNIQYF; clone_size: once; j_call: TRBJ2-4; v_call: TRBV14; d_call: TRBD2
cdr3_aa: CASSRGGPGGPDTIYF; clone_size: once; j_call: TRBJ1-3; v_call: TRBV5-4; d_call: TRBD1
cdr3_aa: CASTPRGGTSGGINEQFF; clone_size: .; j_call: TRBJ2-1; v_call: TRBV19; d_call: TRBD2
cdr3_aa: CSVRVNSETQYF; clone_size: .; j_call: TRBJ2-5; v_call: TRBV29-1; d_call: .
cdr3_aa: CASSGHPTGSYEQFF; clone_size: .; j_call: TRBJ2-1; v_call: TRBV9; d_call: .
cdr3_aa: CASSLAGGETQYF; clone_size: .; j_call: TRBJ2-5; v_call: TRBV28; d_call: TRBD2
cdr3_aa: CARSHRVLEYF; clone_size: few; j_call: TRBJ2-3; v_call: TRBV5-3; d_call: .
cdr3_aa: CASSELRGGTDTQYF; clone_size: .; j_call: TRBJ2-3; v_call: TRBV6-1; d_call: .
cdr3_aa: CASSYSRDSSLEQYF; clone_size: .; j_call: TRBJ2-7; v_call: TRBV6-6; d_call: .
cdr3_aa: CASSFLSGYSYNEQFF; clone_size: .; j_call: TRBJ2-1; v_call: TRBV28; d_call: .
cdr3_aa: CASSFWRRTNTEAFF; clone_size: .; j_call: TRBJ1-1; v_call: TRBV7-9; d_call: .
cdr3_aa: CASSLLGGSSSYNEQFF; clone_size: once; j_call: TRBJ2-1; v_call: TRBV7-3; d_call: TRBD2
cdr3_aa: CASSQDPTTSGRNEQFF; clone_size: once; j_call: TRBJ2-1; v_call: TRBV4-2; d_call: TRBD2
cdr3_aa: CASSAGGETQYF; clone_size: once; j_call: TRBJ2-5; v_call: TRBV25-1; d_call: TRBD2
cdr3_aa: CASSAGGLTDTQYF; clone_size: .; j_call: TRBJ2-3; v_call: TRBV2; d_call: .
cdr3_aa: CASSQALNEKLFF; clone_size: .; j_call: TRBJ1-4; v_call: TRBV4-1; d_call: .
cdr3_aa: CASSLVGRASYNEQFF; clone_size: .; j_call: TRBJ2-1; v_call: TRBV7-9; d_call: TRBD2
cdr3_aa: CASSGRLAGSSGEQFF; clone_size: .; j_call: TRBJ2-1; v_call: TRBV19; d_call: TRBD2
cdr3_aa: CASSLQTSYNEQFF; clone_size: once; j_call: TRBJ2-1; v_call: TRBV4-3; d_call: .
cdr3_aa: CASSLSGGGNYGYTF; clone_size: .; j_call: TRBJ1-2; v_call: TRBV5-1; d_call: .
cdr3_aa: CASSQPAGDTDNEQFF; clone_size: .; j_call: TRBJ2-1; v_call: TRBV4-1; d_call: .
cdr3_aa: CASSPRLAGGSYEQYF; clone_size: .; j_call: TRBJ2-7; v_call: TRBV7-9; d_call: TRBD2
cdr3_aa: CASSLGQGRTEAFF; clone_size: .; j_call: TRBJ1-1; v_call: TRBV5-1; d_call: TRBD1
cdr3_aa: CASIGESDAVQPQHF; clone_size: .; j_call: TRBJ1-5; v_call: TRBV6-4; d_call: .
cdr3_aa: CASSLRAGGPGPHNEQFF; clone_size: .; j_call: TRBJ2-1; v_call: TRBV7-3; d_call: TRBD2
cdr3_aa: CASSEALSGQKLFF; clone_size: .; j_call: TRBJ1-4; v_call: TRBV2; d_call: .
cdr3_aa: CASSHEGNSPLHF; clone_size: .; j_call: TRBJ1-6; v_call: TRBV7-6; d_call: .
cdr3_aa: CASSLDLASETQYF; clone_size: .; j_call: TRBJ2-5; v_call: TRBV11-2; d_call: .
cdr3_aa: CASSLRGTWRSRSTDTQYF; clone_size: .; j_call: TRBJ2-3; v_call: TRBV7-2; d_call: .
cdr3_aa: CASSPGRREQYF; clone_size: once; j_call: TRBJ2-7; v_call: TRBV7-9; d_call: .